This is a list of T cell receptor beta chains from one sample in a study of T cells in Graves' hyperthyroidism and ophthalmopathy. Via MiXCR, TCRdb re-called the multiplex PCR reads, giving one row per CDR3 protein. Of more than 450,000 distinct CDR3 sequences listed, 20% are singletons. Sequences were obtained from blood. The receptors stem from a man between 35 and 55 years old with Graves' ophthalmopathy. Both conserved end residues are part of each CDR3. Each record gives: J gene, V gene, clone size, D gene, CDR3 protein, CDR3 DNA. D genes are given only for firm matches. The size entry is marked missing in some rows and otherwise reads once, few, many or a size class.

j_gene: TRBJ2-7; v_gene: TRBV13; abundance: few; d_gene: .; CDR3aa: CASSQNLGAHYEQYF; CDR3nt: TGTGCCAGCAGCCAGAACTTGGGGGCCCACTACGAGCAGTACTTC
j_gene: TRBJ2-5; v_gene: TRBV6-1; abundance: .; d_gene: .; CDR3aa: CASRGARRNLGETQYF; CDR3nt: TGTGCCAGCAGAGGCGCCAGACGGAACCTTGGCGAGACCCAGTACTTC
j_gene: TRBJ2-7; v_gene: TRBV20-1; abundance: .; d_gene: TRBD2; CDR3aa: CSAAFPNLAGANEQYF; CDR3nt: TGCAGTGCTGCTTTTCCTAATCTAGCGGGAGCCAACGAGCAGTACTTC
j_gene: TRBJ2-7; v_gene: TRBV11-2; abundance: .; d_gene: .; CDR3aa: CASSRESYYEQYF; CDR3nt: TGTGCCAGCAGCAGAGAGTCCTACTACGAGCAGTACTTC
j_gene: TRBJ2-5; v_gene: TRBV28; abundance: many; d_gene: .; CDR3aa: CASSSIGQRQETQYF; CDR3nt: TGTGCCAGCAGTTCGATAGGACAGCGTCAAGAGACCCAGTACTTC
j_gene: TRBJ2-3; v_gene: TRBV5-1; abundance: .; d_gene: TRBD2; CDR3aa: CASSSASGENTDTQYF; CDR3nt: TGCGCCAGCAGCTCTGCTAGCGGGGAGAACACAGATACGCAGTATTTT
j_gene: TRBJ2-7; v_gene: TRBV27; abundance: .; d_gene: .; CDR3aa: CASSSPARAYEQYF; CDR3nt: TGTGCCAGCAGCTCCCCGGCTCGTGCCTACGAGCAGTACTTC
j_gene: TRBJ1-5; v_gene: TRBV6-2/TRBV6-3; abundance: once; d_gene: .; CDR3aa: CASSYSVQGNQPQHF; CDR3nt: TGTGCCAGCAGTTACTCGGTCCAAGGAAATCAGCCCCAGCATTTT
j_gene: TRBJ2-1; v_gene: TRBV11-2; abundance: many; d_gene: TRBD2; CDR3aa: CASSRGGSSYNEQFF; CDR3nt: TGTGCCAGCAGCCGCGGGGGGAGCTCCTACAATGAGCAGTTCTTC
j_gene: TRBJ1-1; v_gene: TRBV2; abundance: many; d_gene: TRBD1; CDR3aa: CASSPGGETEAFF; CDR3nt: TGTGCCAGCAGCCCAGGGGGGGAGACTGAAGCTTTCTTT
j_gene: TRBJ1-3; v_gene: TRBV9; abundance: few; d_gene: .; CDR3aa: CASSTAGSYPGNTIYF; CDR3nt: TGTGCCAGCAGTACCGCGGGCTCCTACCCTGGAAACACCATATATTTT
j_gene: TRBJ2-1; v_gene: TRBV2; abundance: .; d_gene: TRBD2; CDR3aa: CASSRLAGNEQFF; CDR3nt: TGTGCCAGCAGCCGACTAGCGGGGAATGAGCAGTTCTTC
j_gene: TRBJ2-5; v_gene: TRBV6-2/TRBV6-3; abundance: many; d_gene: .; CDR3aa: CASSDSRETQYF; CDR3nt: TGTGCCAGCAGCGACAGTAGAGAGACCCAGTACTTC
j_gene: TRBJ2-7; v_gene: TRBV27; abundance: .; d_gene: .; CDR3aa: CASYDSYEQYF; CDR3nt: TGTGCCAGCTACGACTCCTACGAGCAGTACTTC
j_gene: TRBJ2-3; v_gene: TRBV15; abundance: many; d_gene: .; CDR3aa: CATSRHPTRQGVTDTQYF; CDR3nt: TGTGCCACCAGCAGACACCCCACCCGACAAGGGGTTACAGATACGCAGTATTTT
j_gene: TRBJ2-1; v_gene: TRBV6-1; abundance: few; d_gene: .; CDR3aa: CASSRKGPIRDSLRGQFF; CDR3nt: TGTGCCAGCAGTCGTAAGGGGCCAATAAGAGACTCTCTTAGGGGGCAGTTCTTC
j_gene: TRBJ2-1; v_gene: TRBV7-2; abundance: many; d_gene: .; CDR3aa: CASSLARASAYNEQFF; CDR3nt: TGTGCCAGCAGCTTAGCGCGGGCTAGCGCTTACAATGAGCAGTTCTTC
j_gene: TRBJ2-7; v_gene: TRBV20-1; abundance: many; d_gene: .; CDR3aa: CSARDFAPKGRHSYEQYF; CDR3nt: TGCAGTGCTAGAGACTTCGCGCCCAAGGGCAGGCACTCCTACGAGCAGTACTTC
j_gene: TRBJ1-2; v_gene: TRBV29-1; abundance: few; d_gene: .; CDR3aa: CSVDSHRNYGYTF; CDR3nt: TGCAGCGTTGATTCGCACCGTAACTATGGCTACACCTTC
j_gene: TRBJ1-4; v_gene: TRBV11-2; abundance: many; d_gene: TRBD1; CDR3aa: CASRGQGDRDGKLFF; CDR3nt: TGTGCCAGCAGGGGACAGGGGGATCGGGATGGAAAACTGTTTTTT
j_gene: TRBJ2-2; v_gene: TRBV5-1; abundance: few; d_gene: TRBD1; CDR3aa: CASSLAGTGHTGELFF; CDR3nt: TGCGCCAGCAGCTTGGCCGGGACAGGACACACCGGGGAGCTGTTTTTT
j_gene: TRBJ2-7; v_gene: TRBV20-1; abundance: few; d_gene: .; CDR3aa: CSAEYRDGYEQYF; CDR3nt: TGCAGTGCTGAGTACCGGGACGGCTACGAGCAGTACTTC
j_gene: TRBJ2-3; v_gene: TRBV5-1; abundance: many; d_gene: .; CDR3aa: CASSFLAQADTQYF; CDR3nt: TGCGCCAGCAGCTTTCTAGCGCAAGCAGATACGCAGTATTTT
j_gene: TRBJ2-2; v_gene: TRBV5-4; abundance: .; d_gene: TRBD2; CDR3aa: CASSSTSGGPGELFF; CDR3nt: TGTGCCAGCAGCTCGACTAGCGGGGGGCCCGGGGAGCTGTTTTTT
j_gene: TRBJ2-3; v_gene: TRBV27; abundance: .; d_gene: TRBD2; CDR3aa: CASASGGASDTQYF; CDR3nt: TGTGCCAGTGCTAGCGGGGGGGCGTCAGATACGCAGTATTTT
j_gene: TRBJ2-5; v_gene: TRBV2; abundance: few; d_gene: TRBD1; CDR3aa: CASRGPGGTQYF; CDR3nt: TGTGCCAGCAGGGGCCCAGGGGGGACCCAGTACTTC
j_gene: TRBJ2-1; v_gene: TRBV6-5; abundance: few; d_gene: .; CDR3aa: CASSYADQVNEQFF; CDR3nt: TGTGCCAGCAGTTACGCGGACCAAGTCAATGAGCAGTTCTTC
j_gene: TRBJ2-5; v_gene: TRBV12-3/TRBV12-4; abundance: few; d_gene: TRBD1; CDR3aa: CASSADRGWRGETQYF; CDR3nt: TGTGCCAGCAGTGCTGACAGGGGGTGGAGGGGAGAGACCCAGTACTTC
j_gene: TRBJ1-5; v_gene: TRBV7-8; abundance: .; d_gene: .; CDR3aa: CASSLKIPGGNQPQHF; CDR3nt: TGTGCCAGCAGCTTAAAGATCCCTGGGGGCAATCAGCCCCAGCATTTT
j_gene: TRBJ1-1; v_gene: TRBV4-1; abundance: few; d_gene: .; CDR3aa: CASSQAALPPEAFF; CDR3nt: TGCGCCAGCAGCCAAGCGGCGTTACCCCCTGAAGCTTTCTTT
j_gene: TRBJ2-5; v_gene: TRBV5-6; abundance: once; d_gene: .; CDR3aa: CASTQGGAYQETQYF; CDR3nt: TGTGCCAGCACCCAGGGGGGGGCGTACCAAGAGACCCAGTACTTC
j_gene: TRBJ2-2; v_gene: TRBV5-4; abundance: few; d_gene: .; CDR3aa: CAEGRAKANTGELFF; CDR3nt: TGTGCGGAGGGTAGGGCGAAGGCGAACACCGGGGAGCTGTTTTTT
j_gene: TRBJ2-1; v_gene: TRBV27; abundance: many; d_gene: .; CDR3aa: CASSSAGGGPYNEQFF; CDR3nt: TGTGCCAGCAGTTCTGCGGGCGGGGGCCCTTACAATGAGCAGTTCTTC
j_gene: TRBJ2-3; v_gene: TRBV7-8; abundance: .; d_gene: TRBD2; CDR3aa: CASSSQTSGSVDTQYF; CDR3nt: TGTGCCAGCAGCTCGCAGACTAGCGGGAGTGTAGATACGCAGTATTTT
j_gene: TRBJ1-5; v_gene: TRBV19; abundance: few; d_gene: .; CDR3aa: CASTPGHINQPQHF; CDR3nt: TGTGCCAGTACCCCGGGACACATCAATCAGCCCCAGCATTTT
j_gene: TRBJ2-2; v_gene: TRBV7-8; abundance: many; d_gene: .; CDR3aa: CASSLVGRGDTGELFF; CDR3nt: TGTGCCAGCAGCTTAGTGGGGAGGGGGGACACCGGGGAGCTGTTTTTT
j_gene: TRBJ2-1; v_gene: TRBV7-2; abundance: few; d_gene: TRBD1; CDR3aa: CASSGTGNYNEQFF; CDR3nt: TGTGCCAGCAGCGGGACAGGGAACTACAATGAGCAGTTCTTC
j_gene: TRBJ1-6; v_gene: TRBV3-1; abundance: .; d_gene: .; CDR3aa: CASSQDLANRPLHF; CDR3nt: TGTGCCAGCAGCCAAGACCTGGCGAACCGTCCCCTCCACTTT
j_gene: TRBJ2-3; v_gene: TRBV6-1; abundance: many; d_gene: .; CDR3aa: CASMGQEYSTDTQYF; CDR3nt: TGTGCCAGCATGGGGCAAGAATATAGCACAGATACGCAGTATTTT
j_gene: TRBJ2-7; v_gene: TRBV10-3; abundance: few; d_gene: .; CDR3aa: CAISVGASSYEQYF; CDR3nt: TGTGCCATCAGTGTGGGAGCGAGCTCCTACGAGCAGTACTTC
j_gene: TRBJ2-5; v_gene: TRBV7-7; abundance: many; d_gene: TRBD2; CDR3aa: CASSSGLVRETQYF; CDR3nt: TGTGCTAGCAGCTCTGGACTAGTAAGGGAGACCCAGTACTTC
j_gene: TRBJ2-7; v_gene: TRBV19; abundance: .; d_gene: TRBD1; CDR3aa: CASRPGTGLYEQYF; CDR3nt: TGTGCCAGTAGACCCGGGACAGGATTGTACGAGCAGTACTTC
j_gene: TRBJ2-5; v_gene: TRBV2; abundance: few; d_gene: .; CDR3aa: CASRPLGRTQYF; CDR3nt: TGTGCCAGCAGGCCGTTGGGAAGAACCCAGTACTTC
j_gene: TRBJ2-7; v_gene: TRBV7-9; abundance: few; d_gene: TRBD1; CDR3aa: CASSLLRTGSYEQYF; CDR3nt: TGTGCCAGCAGCTTGTTAAGGACAGGGTCCTACGAGCAGTACTTC
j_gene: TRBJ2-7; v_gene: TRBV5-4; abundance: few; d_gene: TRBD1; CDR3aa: CASSSDRSYEQYF; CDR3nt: TGTGCCAGCAGTTCGGACAGGAGCTACGAGCAGTACTTC
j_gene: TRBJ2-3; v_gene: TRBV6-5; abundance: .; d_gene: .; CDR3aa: CASSYAGTSTDTQYF; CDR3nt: TGTGCCAGCAGTTATGCAGGAACTAGCACAGATACGCAGTATTTT
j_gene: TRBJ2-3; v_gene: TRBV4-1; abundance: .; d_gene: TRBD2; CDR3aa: CASTLREGATDTQYF; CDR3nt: TGCGCCAGCACCCTCCGGGAGGGAGCGACAGATACGCAGTATTTT
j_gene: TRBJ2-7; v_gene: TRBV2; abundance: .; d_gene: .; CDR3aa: CASRRGTGPFEQYF; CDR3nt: TGTGCCAGCAGGCGGGGGACAGGTCCATTCGAGCAGTACTTC
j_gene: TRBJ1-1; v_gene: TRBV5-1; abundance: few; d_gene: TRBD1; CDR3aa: CASSPAGTVNTEAFF; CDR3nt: TGCGCCAGCAGCCCAGCCGGGACAGTCAACACTGAAGCTTTCTTT